This is a list of T cell receptor beta chains from one sample in a study of metastatic and nonmetastatic thyroid tumors. Through MiXCR, TCRdb re-clonotyped the PCR reads. This sample yields roughly 55,000 clones, of which about a sixth are seen a single time; roughly a tenth belongs to the top ten. The sequenced sample was blood. These receptors all stem from a male donor with papillary thyroid cancer or a benign thyroid nodule (not recorded which). Some clones in this sample may be carry-over from other donors' samples. CDR3s include the opening cysteine and the closing phenylalanine or tryptophan. A D gene is named only where the DNA matches it firmly. Rows may omit the clone size; those that give it use once, few, many or a size class.

J gene | clone size | V gene | D gene | CDR3 protein | CDR3 DNA
TRBJ2-7 | many | TRBV6-1 | - | CASSPGGGFSSYEQYF | TGTGCCAGCAGTCCAGGCGGGGGCTTTAGCTCCTACGAGCAGTACTTC
TRBJ2-3 | many | TRBV13 | - | CASSQAPGATDTQYF | TGTGCCAGCAGCCAAGCCCCGGGGGCCACAGATACGCAGTATTTT
TRBJ2-1 | many | TRBV20-1 | TRBD2 | CSAKGLSSSGRAGNEQFF | TGCAGTGCAAAAGGTTTATCGTCTAGCGGGAGGGCGGGCAATGAGCAGTTCTTC
TRBJ2-5 | many | TRBV5-6 | TRBD1 | CASSLDQGVMSETQYF | TGTGCCAGCAGCTTAGACCAGGGGGTGATGTCGGAGACCCAGTACTTC
TRBJ2-5 | many | TRBV7-2 | TRBD1 | CASSQGLTGEETQYF | TGTGCCAGCAGCCAAGGCCTTACAGGGGAGGAGACCCAGTACTTC
TRBJ2-1 | many | TRBV6-1 | TRBD1 | CASSSRDSTYEQFF | TGTGCCAGCAGTTCCCGGGACAGTACCTATGAGCAGTTCTTC
TRBJ2-3 | few | TRBV4-2 | - | CASSPIYDTQYF | TGTGCCAGCAGCCCGATCTATGATACGCAGTATTTT
TRBJ2-1 | many | TRBV6-2/TRBV6-3 | - | CASGPRATEQFF | TGTGCCAGCGGACCAAGGGCGACTGAGCAGTTCTTC
TRBJ2-1 | many | TRBV29-1 | TRBD2 | CSVGLRGEPYNEQFF | TGCAGCGTTGGGTTGCGGGGGGAACCCTACAATGAGCAGTTCTTC
TRBJ1-3 | - | TRBV7-8 | - | CASREWEAGDTIYF | TGTGCCAGCAGAGAGTGGGAGGCGGGGGACACCATATATTTT
TRBJ1-6 | - | TRBV18 | - | CASSPATVCASNPPLHF | TGTGCCAGCTCACCAGCGACAGTGTGCGCGTCGAATCCACCCCTCCACTTT
TRBJ2-7 | many | TRBV6-2/TRBV6-3 | - | CASSMTDNEQYF | TGTGCCAGCAGTATGACGGACAACGAGCAGTACTTC
TRBJ2-7 | many | TRBV7-9 | - | CASATGSAYEQYF | TGTGCCAGCGCAACAGGGTCGGCCTACGAGCAGTACTTC
TRBJ1-1 | many | TRBV20-1 | TRBD1 | CSASGTGNTEAFF | TGCAGTGCTAGCGGGACAGGGAACACTGAAGCTTTCTTT
TRBJ2-1 | many | TRBV7-3 | TRBD1 | CASSERQGLNNEQFF | TGTGCCAGCAGCGAGAGACAGGGGTTGAATAATGAGCAGTTCTTC
TRBJ1-3 | many | TRBV9 | - | CASSFTGTGNTIYF | TGTGCCAGCAGCTTTACAGGGACTGGAAACACCATATATTTT
TRBJ1-2 | - | TRBV11-2 | - | CASSLDPVIMGGYTF | TGTGCCAGCAGCTTAGATCCCGTAATTATGGGTGGCTACACCTTC
TRBJ1-1 | many | TRBV2 | - | CASRQNTEAFF | TGTGCCAGCAGACAAAACACTGAAGCTTTCTTT
TRBJ1-1 | many | TRBV6-5 | - | CASSYLVRVGTEAFF | TGTGCCAGCAGTTACTTGGTCAGGGTGGGCACTGAAGCTTTCTTT
TRBJ1-2 | many | TRBV7-9 | - | CASSLYSYGYTF | TGTGCCAGCAGCTTATACAGTTATGGCTACACCTTC
TRBJ2-2 | many | TRBV9 | TRBD2 | CASSVGDSGGATGELFF | TGTGCCAGCAGCGTAGGCGATAGCGGGGGGGCCACCGGGGAGCTGTTTTTT
TRBJ1-5 | many | TRBV4-1 | - | CASSLMSNQPQHF | TGCGCCAGCAGCCTAATGAGCAATCAGCCCCAGCATTTT
TRBJ2-7 | - | TRBV28 | TRBD2 | CAISPGLASAYEQYF | TGTGCCATCAGCCCTGGACTAGCGTCCGCCTACGAGCAGTACTTC
TRBJ2-1 | - | TRBV10-3 | - | CAIGTLSSYNEQFF | TGTGCCATCGGGACCCTCTCCTCCTACAATGAGCAGTTCTTC
TRBJ2-3 | many | TRBV2 | TRBD1 | CASSRRGTGLDTQYF | TGTGCCAGCAGCCGTCGCGGGACAGGATTAGATACGCAGTATTTT
TRBJ1-6 | - | TRBV11-1 | TRBD1 | CASSVLRWGQGFNSPLHF | TGTGCCAGCAGCGTCCTACGTTGGGGACAGGGTTTTAATTCACCCCTCCACTTT
TRBJ2-5 | - | TRBV7-7 | TRBD1 | CASSLYAGGARETQYF | TGTGCTAGCAGCTTATATGCAGGGGGCGCCCGGGAGACCCAGTACTTC
TRBJ2-5 | many | TRBV6-1 | TRBD2 | CASTSLGRGDQETQYF | TGTGCCAGCACTTCATTGGGCCGGGGGGACCAAGAGACCCAGTACTTC
TRBJ1-5 | - | TRBV5-5 | - | CASSLGGQTQPQHF | TGTGCCAGCAGCTTGGGGGGTCAGACACAGCCCCAGCATTTT
TRBJ1-2 | medium-sized | TRBV19 | - | CASSMETFNGYTF | TGTGCCAGTAGTATGGAAACATTCAATGGCTACACCTTC
TRBJ1-2 | many | TRBV5-6 | - | CASSLGQEAYGYTF | TGTGCCAGCAGCTTGGGACAGGAGGCCTATGGCTACACCTTC
TRBJ1-2 | many | TRBV2 | - | CASSEGTVNYGYTF | TGTGCCAGCAGTGAAGGGACGGTGAACTATGGCTACACCTTC
TRBJ2-3 | many | TRBV24-1 | - | CATSDLNGKLGSSTDTQYF | TGTGCCACCAGTGATTTGAACGGGAAACTAGGATCTAGCACAGATACGCAGTATTTT
TRBJ2-1 | - | TRBV29-1 | - | CSVHDRSSNNDQFF | TGCAGCGTTCATGACAGGTCTTCGAACAATGATCAGTTCTTC
TRBJ1-3 | - | TRBV12-3/TRBV12-4 | - | CASSLLVGNTIYF | TGTGCCAGCAGTTTATTAGTTGGAAACACCATATATTTT
TRBJ2-1 | many | TRBV28 | TRBD1 | CASSSRTGYNEQFF | TGTGCCAGCAGTTCCCGGACAGGATACAATGAGCAGTTCTTC
TRBJ2-2 | many | TRBV7-9 | TRBD1 | CASRFDRATGELFF | TGTGCCAGCAGGTTCGACAGGGCCACCGGGGAGCTGTTTTTT
TRBJ2-3 | - | TRBV5-1 | TRBD1 | CASSRRAGTGITTDTQYF | TGCGCCAGCAGTCGACGAGCCGGGACAGGGATCACCACAGATACGCAGTATTTT
TRBJ2-2 | many | TRBV11-2 | - | CSTEGLESGELFF | TGTTCGACAGAGGGGCTCGAATCCGGGGAGCTGTTTTTT
TRBJ2-2 | many | TRBV13 | TRBD2 | CASSSPGLASGELFF | TGTGCCAGCAGCTCGCCGGGACTAGCGTCCGGGGAGCTGTTTTTT
TRBJ1-4 | many | TRBV10-3 | - | CAISATGGEITNEKLFF | TGTGCCATCAGTGCCACTGGGGGGGAGATTACTAATGAAAAACTGTTTTTT
TRBJ1-2 | many | TRBV2 | - | CASSESARRGYGYTF | TGTGCCAGCAGTGAATCAGCTAGGCGGGGATATGGCTACACCTTC
TRBJ2-1 | - | TRBV11-3 | - | CASSLTNMGSQQFF | TGTGCCAGCAGCCTGACCAACATGGGTAGTCAGCAGTTCTTC
TRBJ1-5 | many | TRBV20-1 | - | CSAIALAGIYSNQPQHF | TGCAGTGCAATAGCCTTAGCAGGGATTTATAGCAATCAGCCCCAGCATTTT